This TCR beta chain originates from a study of CD8+ T cells in alopecia areata. This clone was detected a few times. Its cognate antigen is unknown. Other DNA sequences in this specimen translate into the identical CDR3. Germline CDR1 is SGHTA and CDR2 is FQGNSA. The CDR3 is made up of 13 amino acids. Trimming shortened V by 1 base and J by 1 base, and 4 bases separated the two germline ends. Study-level results: As there was one nonresponder, how baseline CD8+ expansion relates to response remains uncertain.

The treatment here: oral pan-JAK inhibitor, 5-10 mg twice daily. Investigators sorted PBMCs to obtain both CD4+ and CD8+ T cells. Once RNA had been extracted, it was reverse transcribed into cDNA to act as the sequencing template. Repertoires were generated with immunoSEQ multiplex PCR, while TCRdb's copy carries only in-frame clones and drops some. The profile shows more than 200,000 clones, 50% to 75% of them singletons. Specimen: CD4+ T cells sorted from blood, collected at week 4, from a patient treated with tofacitinib. This sequence joins TRBV7-2 and TRBJ1-1; D unresolved. The clonotype comes from a human donor with alopecia areata. Written as DNA, the CDR3 is TGTGCCAGCAGCTTAGTGTGGAACACTGAAGCTTTCTTT. Amino acid sequence: CASSLVWNTEAFF.